What follows are 19 T cell receptor beta chains derived from one specimen sequenced in a study of post-analysis software for immune sequencing data. Study results and limitations: TRBV5-6, TRBV5-1 and TRBV20-1 belonged to a set of about 5 TRBV segments that were more frequent in patients than controls.

Prepared libraries of TCR beta cDNA carried unique molecular identifiers. Each CDR3 protein is one row after TCRdb ran MiXCR on the PCR reads. The sample carries 350,000 to 500,000 distinct CDR3 sequences, approximately 37% recorded once. These TCRs are of unknown antigen specificity. The sample taken for sequencing was blood. The source of these receptors is a girl aged 2 to 9 with multiple sclerosis.

This clonotype occurred once. The CDR3 region has the DNA TGCAGCGTGAACTGGGACAGGGTGACTGAAGCTTTCTTT. Protein product: CSVNWDRVTEAFF. This chain uses TRBV29-1 with TRBJ1-1, with 9 bases fitting TRBD1. The ends lost 6 bases at V and 5 bases at J; junction bases unmatched: 7. This CDR3 region has 13 residues. The V gene's germline CDR1 is SQVTM and CDR2 ANQGSEA.

V and J are TRBV10-3 and TRBJ2-1; 8 positions match TRBD2. Germline lookup yields CDR1 ENHRY and CDR2 SYGVKD. CDR3 length: 15 amino acids. Unmatched junction bases numbered 10, after V lost 4 bases and J lost 8 bases. CDR3 residues: CAISAGLAYSHEQFF. The CDR3 nucleotides read TGTGCCATCAGTGCTGGACTAGCTTATTCCCATGAGCAGTTCTTC.

This clonotype came up once. The chain carries TRBV13 and TRBJ2-4; maybe TRBD2 (5 bases). Judging by the DNA end, TRBJ2-7 fits better; the J call may be wrong. Per germline, CDR1 PRHDT and CDR2 FYEKMQ (reference sequence). This CDR3 spans 15 amino acids. The CDR3 spells CASSITPLGGPEQYF. Here the CDR3 DNA reads TGTGCCAGCAGCATAACTCCCTTAGGCGGGCCCGAGCAGTACTTC.

Here the CDR3 reads CASSLGFQGSYEQYF. DNA of the CDR3: TGTGCCAGCAGCTTAGGGTTTCAGGGATCCTACGAGCAGTACTTC. The chain couples TRBV7-9 to TRBJ2-4; D perhaps matches TRBD1 (5 bases). The J call may be mistaken, given a closer DNA end match to TRBJ2-7. The CDR3 loop spans 15 amino acids. Germline V gene sequence: CDR1 SEHNR, CDR2 FQNEAQ (reference sequence).

The J gene is TRBJ2-4, the V gene TRBV28; possible D gene TRBD2, 6 bases. The J call may be incorrect, as the DNA end agrees better with TRBJ2-7. The CDR3 is 15 amino acids. Germline V lookup: CDR1 MDHEN, CDR2 SYDVKM. The CDR3 spells CASDRVGSGSYEQYF. The CDR3 DNA is TGTGCCAGCGATAGGGTTGGTAGCGGATCCTACGAGCAGTACTTC.

The chain combines TRBV27 with TRBJ2-7; TRBD1 matches at 10 bases. The CDR3 consists of 15 residues. CDR1 is MNHEY and CDR2 is SMNVEV in the germline V gene (reference sequence). Trimming at V came to 3 bases and at J to 5 bases, leaving 7 bases not matched to a gene. The CDR3 DNA reads TGTGCCAGCAGTTTTGAGGGGACAGGGGTCCACGAGCAGTACTTC. This encodes CASSFEGTGVHEQYF.

This clonotype was counted a few times. This chain links TRBV2 with TRBJ2-1; unclear D gene. The CDR3 spans 15 residues. CDR1 is SNHLY, CDR2 FYNNEI, per germline. The germline V and J ends were trimmed by 4 bases and 6 bases, with 16 bases remaining between them. The CDR3 loop is CASSANSGSTNEQFF. In nucleotides, the CDR3 is TGTGCCAGCAGTGCCAACTCCGGGTCAACCAATGAGCAGTTCTTC.

V and J are TRBV29-1 and TRBJ1-5; 8 bases map to TRBD1. The germline gives CDR1 SQVTM, CDR2 ANQGSEA. This CDR3 has 15 residues. Germline trimming cut 6 bases from V and 1 base from J; bases unmatched to any gene: 8. CDR3 DNA: TGCAGCGTGGACACCCGGACAGGGAGCAATCAGCCCCAGCATTTT. This gives the protein CSVDTRTGSNQPQHF.

This clonotype has just a few counts. The chain employs TRBV6-5 and TRBJ2-5; D is ambiguous. V shed 2 bases and J shed 5 bases, with 15 bases lying between them. Germline CDR1 and CDR2: MNHEY and SVGAGI. The CDR3 loop spans 15 amino acids. The CDR3 region has the DNA TGTGCCAGCAGTTACGGGCAAACACCACGGGAGACCCAGTACTTC. It translates to CASSYGQTPRETQYF.

V usage is TRBV5-1 and J usage is TRBJ1-1; 12 nucleotides align to TRBD1. V was pared by 1 base and J by 3 bases, with 7 bases of the junction left unmatched. From germline, CDR1 is SGHRS and CDR2 YFSETQ. CDR3 length: 17 residues. CDR3 residues: CASSLWGTGGADTEAFF. DNA for the CDR3: TGCGCCAGCAGCTTGTGGGGGACAGGGGGCGCGGACACTGAAGCTTTCTTT.

This rearrangement joins TRBV20-1 to TRBJ2-5; TRBD2 matches 8 bases. The CDR3 is 15 residues long. Germline CDR1 DFQATT, CDR2 SNEGSKA (reference sequence). V trimming: 3 bases; J trimming: 1 base; junction bases outside the gene matches: 7. CDR3 bases: TGCAGTGCTAGGGGCCCGGGGGGGATCCAAGAGACCCAGTACTTC. Its protein product is CSARGPGGIQETQYF.

The CDR3 DNA reads as TGTGCCAGCAGCTTAAACGGGAACTATGGCTACACCTTC. Protein product: CASSLNGNYGYTF. The V call is TRBV7-3, the J call TRBJ1-2; D ambiguous. V lost 1 base and J 2 bases, leaving 5 bases between the germline ends. Germline-derived CDR1 and CDR2 are SGHTA and FQGTGA. This CDR3 has 13 amino acids.

This chain joins TRBV6-2 or TRBV6-3 and TRBJ2-1, with 8 bases matching TRBD1. Germline trimming cut 2 bases from V and 2 bases from J; bases unmatched to any gene: 11. The CDR3 is 18 amino acids. Germline CDR1 MNHEY, CDR2 SVGEGT. Written as DNA, the CDR3 is TGTGCCAGCAGTTACGATTCAATACGGGGACAGGCCTACAATGAGCAGTTCTTC. This codes for CASSYDSIRGQAYNEQFF.

The gene calls are TRBV6-5 and TRBJ2-5, with D uncertain. Germline assignment: CDR1 MNHEY and CDR2 SVGAGI. V dropped 7 bases and J dropped 2 bases, with 14 bases sitting between them. The CDR3 is 14 residues long. CDR3 protein: CASNPGLRQETQYF. CDR3 nucleotide sequence: TGTGCCAGCAACCCGGGTCTGAGGCAAGAGACCCAGTACTTC.

This chain uses TRBV29-1 with TRBJ2-4; D remains ambiguous. V shed 3 bases and J shed 1 base, with 13 bases lying between them. The CDR3 is 15 residues long. Germline assignment: CDR1 SQVTM and CDR2 ANQGSEA. The CDR3 reads CSVEIQQRAKNIQYF. DNA for the CDR3: TGCAGCGTTGAGATTCAGCAGAGGGCCAAAAACATTCAGTACTTC.

This chain joins TRBV29-1 and TRBJ2-5; no clear D gene. V lost 7 bases and J lost 2, with 11 bases in between. CDR1 SQVTM and CDR2 ANQGSEA come from the germline V gene. The CDR3 has 12 residues. The CDR3 protein is CSALTPQETQYF. In DNA form, the CDR3 reads TGCAGCGCCCTGACACCACAAGAGACCCAGTACTTC.

The V and J genes are TRBV29-1 and TRBJ2-5; 9 bases fit TRBD1. The germline gives CDR1 SQVTM, CDR2 ANQGSEA. Trimming took 6 bases from V and 2 from J; bases not matched to a gene: 4. The CDR3 length is 13 residues. DNA for the CDR3: TGCAGCGTCTCCGGGACAGGGCAAGAGACCCAGTACTTC. This codes for CSVSGTGQETQYF.

Only a few counts were recorded for this clonotype. The CDR3 region is CASSYDLEARTNYGYTF. In DNA, the CDR3 is TGTGCCAGCAGTTACGACCTAGAGGCCAGAACTAACTATGGCTACACCTTC. The chain employs TRBV6-5 and TRBJ1-2; no definite D call. The CDR3 contains 17 residues. With 2 bases removed from V and 0 bases from J, the gap between germline ends came to 16 bases. The V gene's germline CDR1 is MNHEY and CDR2 SVGAGI.

The chain employs TRBV7-9 and TRBJ2-1; D not resolved. Per germline, CDR1 SEHNR and CDR2 FQNEAQ (reference sequence). The CDR3 covers 8 residues. The V end was cut by 5 bases, the J end by 13 bases, with 3 bases between. This chain's CDR3 is CASSTQFF. The CDR3 region has the DNA TGTGCCAGCAGCACCCAGTTCTTC.